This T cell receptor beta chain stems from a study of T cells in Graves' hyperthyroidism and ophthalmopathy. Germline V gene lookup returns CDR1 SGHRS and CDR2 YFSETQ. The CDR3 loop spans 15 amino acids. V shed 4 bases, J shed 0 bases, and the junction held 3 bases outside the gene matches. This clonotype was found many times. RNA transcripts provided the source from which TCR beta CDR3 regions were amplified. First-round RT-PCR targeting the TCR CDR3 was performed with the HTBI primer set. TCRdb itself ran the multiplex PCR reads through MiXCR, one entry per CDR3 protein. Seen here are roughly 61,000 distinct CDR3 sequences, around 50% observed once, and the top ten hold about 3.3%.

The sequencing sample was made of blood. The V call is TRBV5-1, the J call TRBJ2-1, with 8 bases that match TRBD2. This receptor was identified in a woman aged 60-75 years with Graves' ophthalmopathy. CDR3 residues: CASSPSGSSYNEQFF. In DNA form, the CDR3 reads TGCGCCAGCAGCCCCAGCGGGAGCTCCTACAATGAGCAGTTCTTC.